The rows below give T cell receptor beta chains drawn from one sample of a study of T-cell reconstitution after alpha-beta-depleted transplantation in children. TCRdb redid the calling of the PCR reads with MiXCR, one entry per CDR3 protein. Among some 440,000 distinct CDR3 sequences listed, about 16% were seen once. Here the sequenced sample was PBMCs, mostly from graft donor cells, taken 360 days after TCRalphabeta/CD19-depleted stem cell transplant. The receptors here all came from a boy younger than two who had a stem cell transplant for Wiskott-Aldrich syndrome, so the T cells may come from the graft donor. The CDR3 runs from the conserved cysteine through the conserved F or W. The D gene is left open where the match is weak. Clone size appears in some rows only: once, few, many, or a class for an expanded clone.

d_gene,j_gene,v_gene,abundance,CDR3aa,CDR3nt
.,TRBJ1-5,TRBV3-1,.,CASSQDRVSNQPQHF,TGTGCCAGCAGCCAAGATCGGGTTAGCAATCAGCCCCAGCATTTT
.,TRBJ2-3,TRBV5-1,.,CASSLYPGDRTDTQYF,TGCGCCAGCAGCTTGTACCCTGGGGATCGCACAGATACGCAGTATTTT
TRBD1,TRBJ2-5,TRBV3-1,few,CASRRATGGVETQYF,TGTGCCAGCAGACGAGCGACAGGGGGCGTTGAGACCCAGTACTTC
.,TRBJ2-1,TRBV27,few,CASSRKPGPPSSYNEQFF,TGTGCCAGCAGTAGGAAACCAGGGCCCCCGAGCTCCTACAATGAGCAGTTCTTC
.,TRBJ1-2,TRBV29-1,few,CSVEGVYGYTF,TGCAGCGTTGAGGGGGTCTATGGCTACACCTTC
TRBD2,TRBJ2-7,TRBV11-2,few,CASSFTSGSGEQYF,TGTGCCAGCAGCTTCACTAGCGGGAGTGGTGAGCAGTACTTC
TRBD1,TRBJ2-7,TRBV20-1,.,CSARAQGAYEQYF,TGCAGTGCTAGAGCACAGGGGGCCTACGAGCAGTACTTC
.,TRBJ1-2,TRBV3-1,few,CASSQDQGRNYGYTF,TGTGCCAGCAGCCAAGATCAGGGGAGAAACTATGGCTACACCTTC
.,TRBJ2-5,TRBV5-1,.,CASSLMGSAGETQYF,TGCGCCAGCAGCTTGATGGGTAGCGCGGGGGAGACCCAGTACTTC
.,TRBJ2-6,TRBV5-1,.,CASSFRVDSGANVLTF,TGCGCCAGCAGCTTCCGGGTCGACTCTGGGGCCAACGTCCTGACTTTC
TRBD2,TRBJ2-5,TRBV5-1,.,CASSSNRTREETQYF,TGCGCCAGCAGCTCTAATAGGACTAGGGAAGAGACCCAGTACTTC
TRBD1,TRBJ2-7,TRBV7-9,few,CASSLGTGSGEQYF,TGTGCCAGCAGCTTAGGGACAGGGTCGGGCGAGCAGTACTTC
.,TRBJ2-4,TRBV30,.,CALNSIELAKNIQYF,TGTGCCTTAAACAGCATTGAACTAGCCAAAAACATTCAGTACTTC
.,TRBJ2-4,TRBV2,.,CASSVLAKNIQYF,TGTGCCAGCAGTGTACTAGCCAAAAACATTCAGTACTTC
TRBD2,TRBJ2-1,TRBV4-3,.,CASSQEIGTSRGGEQFF,TGCGCCAGCAGCCAAGAGATCGGGACTAGTCGGGGAGGTGAGCAGTTCTTC
.,TRBJ2-7,TRBV12-3/TRBV12-4,few,CASSFWGSYEQYF,TGTGCCAGCAGTTTTTGGGGCTCCTACGAGCAGTACTTC
.,TRBJ2-1,TRBV7-2,few,CASSFRWYEQFF,TGTGCCAGCAGCTTCCGTTGGTATGAGCAGTTCTTC
TRBD2,TRBJ2-1,TRBV12-3/TRBV12-4,.,CASSFGGASGSSEQFF,TGTGCCAGCAGTTTCGGTGGAGCTAGCGGGAGTAGTGAGCAGTTCTTC
TRBD2,TRBJ2-1,TRBV24-1,.,CATSDPLAGGPGEQFF,TGTGCCACCAGTGATCCTCTAGCGGGGGGGCCCGGCGAGCAGTTCTTC
.,TRBJ2-1,TRBV5-1,.,CASQGRQSDNEQFF,TGCGCCAGCCAAGGGAGACAGAGTGACAATGAGCAGTTCTTC
TRBD2,TRBJ2-7,TRBV3-1,.,CASSQGLAGANSYEQYF,TGTGCCAGCAGCCAAGGCCTAGCGGGGGCCAACTCCTACGAGCAGTACTTC
TRBD2,TRBJ2-3,TRBV7-7,.,CASSRTSGGPDTQYF,TGTGCCAGCAGCCGGACTAGCGGGGGGCCAGATACGCAGTATTTT
.,TRBJ2-3,TRBV5-1,.,CASSLGLSIGGTDTQYF,TGCGCCAGCAGCTTGGGGTTAAGCATTGGAGGCACAGATACGCAGTATTTT
TRBD2,TRBJ2-3,TRBV29-1,.,CSVPVPLLAGYTDTQYF,TGCAGCGTCCCAGTGCCCCTACTAGCGGGGTACACAGATACGCAGTATTTT
TRBD1,TRBJ1-1,TRBV14,.,CASSSRQGARDTEAFF,TGTGCCAGCAGCTCGCGACAGGGGGCGAGAGACACTGAAGCTTTCTTT
.,TRBJ1-2,TRBV5-1,many,CASSMTPVYGYTF,TGCGCCAGCAGTATGACTCCGGTCTATGGCTACACCTTC
TRBD2,TRBJ2-1,TRBV4-2,few,CASSQILRLADNEQFF,TGTGCCAGCAGCCAAATTTTGAGACTAGCGGACAATGAGCAGTTCTTC
.,TRBJ2-3,TRBV2,.,CASSEVQVTDTQYF,TGTGCCAGCAGTGAAGTACAGGTCACAGATACGCAGTATTTT
TRBD1,TRBJ2-1,TRBV4-1,.,CASSSRGGASNEQFF,TGCGCCAGCAGCTCAAGAGGGGGCGCCAGTAATGAGCAGTTCTTC
.,TRBJ1-1,TRBV6-6,few,CASSDRSNTEAFF,TGTGCCAGCAGTGACAGATCCAACACTGAAGCTTTCTTT
TRBD2,TRBJ2-1,TRBV9,many,CASSVEWASGSSYNEQFF,TGTGCCAGCAGCGTAGAGTGGGCTAGCGGGAGCTCCTACAATGAGCAGTTCTTC
.,TRBJ1-4,TRBV12-3/TRBV12-4,few,CASSLRTVKGAKSEKLFF,TGTGCCAGCAGTTTGAGGACAGTCAAAGGGGCTAAGAGTGAAAAACTGTTTTTT
TRBD2,TRBJ2-3,TRBV4-1,few,CASSQSPRSGGREVTDTQYF,TGCGCCAGCAGCCAATCCCCCCGCAGCGGGGGGCGTGAGGTCACAGATACGCAGTATTTT
.,TRBJ1-2,TRBV5-1,many,CASSLSSYGYTF,TGCGCCAGCAGCTTGAGCTCCTATGGCTACACCTTC
.,TRBJ1-1,TRBV3-1,many,CASSQGGFGDTEAFF,TGTGCCAGCAGCCAAGGGGGTTTCGGAGACACTGAAGCTTTCTTT
.,TRBJ2-1,TRBV27,few,CASRPKFSRTNEQFF,TGTGCCAGCAGGCCAAAATTCTCCCGAACCAATGAGCAGTTCTTC
.,TRBJ2-3,TRBV7-7,.,CASSLTKAVTDTQYF,TGTGCCAGCAGCTTAACAAAAGCGGTAACAGATACGCAGTATTTT
.,TRBJ2-2,TRBV10-3,many,CAIRTANTGELFF,TGTGCCATTCGGACGGCAAACACCGGGGAGCTGTTTTTT
.,TRBJ2-2,TRBV5-1,.,CASSGGTPAGELFF,TGCGCCAGCAGCGGAGGGACGCCGGCCGGGGAGCTGTTTTTT
.,TRBJ2-7,TRBV11-2,.,CASSLVANSLYEQYF,TGTGCCAGCAGCTTAGTGGCTAACTCCCTCTACGAGCAGTACTTC
.,TRBJ2-7,TRBV7-9,few,CASSLGQILGEQYF,TGTGCCAGCAGCTTAGGACAGATCCTTGGCGAGCAGTACTTC
TRBD1,TRBJ2-5,TRBV15,.,CATSRGYRGIRETQYF,TGTGCCACCAGCAGAGGTTACAGGGGGATTAGGGAGACCCAGTACTTC
.,TRBJ2-7,TRBV4-1,.,CASSQVRILSSYEQYF,TGCGCCAGCAGCCAAGTAAGGATCTTGAGCTCCTACGAGCAGTACTTC
.,TRBJ2-7,TRBV5-1,.,CASSFDSSSYEQYF,TGCGCCAGCAGCTTTGATTCAAGCTCCTACGAGCAGTACTTC
.,TRBJ2-5,TRBV24-1,.,CATSDAPGTQYF,TGTGCCACCAGTGATGCGCCAGGGACTCAGTACTTC
.,TRBJ2-5,TRBV24-1,.,CATSEQGLGETQYF,TGTGCCACCAGTGAGCAGGGTTTAGGAGAGACCCAGTACTTC
.,TRBJ1-4,TRBV7-9,.,CAGVRSGEKLFF,TGTGCCGGCGTCCGTTCTGGCGAAAAACTGTTTTTT
.,TRBJ2-1,TRBV24-1,many,CATSDSDEQFF,TGTGCCACCAGTGACTCGGATGAGCAGTTCTTC
.,TRBJ2-3,TRBV12-3/TRBV12-4,.,CASSPKRVTQYF,TGTGCCAGCAGTCCCAAGCGGGTTACGCAGTATTTT
.,TRBJ2-7,TRBV4-1,.,CASSQAGGLRSGYEQYF,TGCGCCAGCAGCCAAGCCGGGGGACTCCGAAGCGGCTACGAGCAGTACTTC
.,TRBJ2-1,TRBV9,few,CASTPYPGLYNEQFF,TGTGCCAGCACCCCGTACCCCGGACTGTACAATGAGCAGTTCTTC
TRBD2,TRBJ2-5,TRBV4-2,few,CASSQAAGVETQYF,TGTGCCAGCAGCCAAGCCGCGGGGGTAGAGACCCAGTACTTC
.,TRBJ2-6,TRBV3-1,many,CASSQDGANVLTF,TGTGCCAGCAGCCAAGATGGGGCCAACGTCCTGACTTTC
.,TRBJ2-3,TRBV7-9,few,CASSVDGQRRDTQYF,TGTGCCAGCAGCGTAGACGGGCAGCGAAGAGATACGCAGTATTTT
.,TRBJ2-5,TRBV5-1,few,CASSGGGIEETQYF,TGCGCCAGCAGCGGAGGGGGAATCGAAGAGACCCAGTACTTC
.,TRBJ2-1,TRBV5-1,few,CASSSTGSPSYNEQFF,TGCGCCAGCAGCTCAACCGGGTCCCCCTCCTACAATGAGCAGTTCTTC
TRBD1,TRBJ2-1,TRBV11-2,many,CASSSPRGPSYNEQFF,TGTGCCAGCAGCTCCCCGAGGGGGCCTTCCTACAATGAGCAGTTCTTC